This TCR beta chain came from a study of shared clonotypes between healthy human individuals. Findings and caveats of the study: Sample collection involved blood only; tissue repertoires are likely different.

V shed 1 base and J 5 bases; nucleotides not matched to a gene: 7. From germline, CDR1 is PRHDT and CDR2 FYEKMQ (reference sequence). The CDR3 loop spans 16 amino acids. Positive CCR7 selection of CD45RO-negative cells yielded the naive CD8 cells, and terminally differentiated effector memory CD45RA+ cells were excluded. Participating donors were healthy, HIV-negative adults free of recent acute infections or vaccinations. The study drew all its donors from Caucasian adults living in Nashville, Tennessee. About this clone itself: Its antigen is not identified.

Measured with immunoSEQ multiplex PCR; TCRdb has only the in-frame clones, and not every one. The sample contains under 1 million clones, more than 85% of which appear only once. The specimen sequenced was naive CD8+ T cells sorted from blood. The receptor's source is a man aged 25-45 years in good health. This sequence joins TRBV13 and TRBJ2-1; 8 bases fit TRBD2. In nucleotides, the CDR3 is TGTGCCAGCAGCTTAGCCATAGCGGGGCTCAACAATGAGCAGTTCTTC. Amino acids: CASSLAIAGLNNEQFF.